This record concerns one T cell receptor beta chain sequence. Its specificity is not known. This sample is drawn from a study of blood T cells in healthy people across ages. This CDR3 is 13 amino acids long. Germline CDR1 reads DFQATT; CDR2 reads SNEGSKA (reference sequence). V dropped 5 bases and J dropped 5 bases, with 13 bases sitting between them. No fewer than 5 micrograms of total RNA were isolated from every sample. Findings of the study overall: A roughly linear age-dependent decrease characterized TCR beta diversity per million T cells. TCR beta diversity correlated strongly with naive T cell percentage.

A J-beta primer mix and a sample-barcoded 5' primer were used in a second PCR of roughly 7 to 12 cycles. A template-switch adaptor with 12 random nucleotides tagged each cDNA molecule. MiXCR, applied by TCRdb to the 5' RACE reads, yields one record per CDR3 protein. The data show 850,000 to 1,000,000 distinct CDR3 sequences, roughly half seen once. J is TRBJ2-1 and V is TRBV20-1; possible D gene TRBD1, 5 bases. Sequenced sample: blood. This TCR derives from a woman aged 55-69 years in good health. CDR3 coding DNA: TGCAGTGCTGGGCAGGGATACCACAATGAGCAGTTCTTC. Protein product: CSAGQGYHNEQFF.